This T cell receptor beta chain was sequenced in a study of beta chain features in type 1 diabetes listed by TCRdb under 2018. Broadly, across the study: No differences in mean age, gender distribution, total cell number or subset yield were found between patients and healthy donors. In the study, TCRB repertoires of sorted circulating CD4+ T cell subsets from recently diagnosed type 1 diabetes patients were compared with those of matched healthy donors. Regulatory and stem cell-like memory subsets were isolated from only 8 patients and about 8 healthy donors, whereas naive and central memory subsets came from all 30 or so donors. A total of some 100,000,000 sorted cells were examined across all samples, and a strong correlation was observed between cell number per subset and RNA yield.

The full study reports these points: In all four CD4+ subsets, TCRB CDR3 length was moderately but significantly shorter in type 1 diabetes patients. Because the HLA sub-analyses included only small numbers of individuals, any influence of HLA type on TCRB rearrangement was left unresolved. At VDJ recombination sites, patients with type 1 diabetes made fewer insertions and deleted more nucleotides, a pattern implying thymic rearrangement abnormalities. PCR might favor shorter templates, but patient and control samples were amplified and corrected together, so any skew would affect both groups equally. Because cDNA was sequenced instead of genomic DNA, highly expressing activated cells could be over-represented, though the groups showed no difference in activation or CD3 levels. Naive, central memory and regulatory TCRB repertoires appeared to be more alike among patients than among healthy donors.

A remark on this clone: Its antigen has not been determined. Per-nucleotide qualities are absent, and no much larger clonotype sits a single base away.

The entire amount of isolated RNA was reverse transcribed using the High Capacity cDNA Reverse Transcription Kit, so the sequenced TCRB transcripts were expressed ones. Naive, central memory and regulatory T cell samples underwent deep immunoSEQ sequencing, averaging around 3.7 million total reads per sample. After sorted cells were lysed in RLT buffer, RNA was extracted with DNase-treated RNeasy Micro or Mini kits, with the choice depending on cell number. Each cell subset was processed separately to prevent cross-contamination, with patient and healthy donor samples processed together. The immunoSEQ multiplex PCR was used to amplify TCRB sequences from cDNA, yielding 87-bp fragments that span the CDR3 region. The amplicons were sequenced using the Illumina HiSeq platform. Regarding the original processing steps: Synthetic template baselines were used to correct PCR bias computationally, reads within Hamming distance 2 were collapsed, and singletons that could not be merged were discarded. Reads were aligned against IMGT so that V, D and J genes, CDR3 length and insertions or deletions at six rearrangement sites could be assigned. Within each subset, clonotype counts were normalized to sorted cell number, and only after that were true diversity and Gini coefficients computed with the tcR R package. The overlap coefficient, calculated on TCRB nucleotide sequences, was used to quantify repertoire sharing. Out-of-frame TCRB sequences from naive cells were analyzed as a proxy for the pre-selection repertoire. TCRdb holds this immuneACCESS table with in-frame rearrangements only. Some clones are missing; in checked studies, unresolved V genes explain under half, and the rest has no known cause. V and J calls and clone size are copied from that table; D and trimming were computed from the DNA. The sample has 970,000 or so clones on record, 17% of them singletons. 0.02% to 0.025% of the sample goes to the ten largest clones.

From each donor, a single peripheral blood sample of about 116 mL on average was drawn into heparinised tubes. A BD FACSAria II and a panel including CD45RO, CCR7, CD25, CD127, CD95 and CD27 were used to sort naive, central memory, regulatory and stem cell-like memory CD4+ T cells. All sorted populations exceeded 95% purity. PBMCs were isolated immediately by Lymphoprep density gradient centrifugation and stained directly without culture. So that batch effects would be minimized, each experiment stained and sorted samples in pairs, pairing one healthy donor with one patient. The TCR comes from a woman between 18 and 29 years old in good health. Material for sequencing was naive CD4+ T cells from blood. The label giving this sample's cell subset or site can be read as: true naive CD4+ T cells.

In nucleotides, the sequence is TGTGCCAGCAGCAGGACAGGGCTTGTCAATGAGCAGTTCTTC. Its translation is CASSRTGLVNEQFF. Recombination joined TRBV11-1 with TRBJ2-1; TRBD1 lines up with 8 middle nucleotides. From the germline V gene (reference sequence), CDR1 is SGHAT and CDR2 is FQDESV. Including the terminal cysteine and phenylalanine, the CDR3 comprises 14 residues. The only DNA kept is the CDR3, 42 bases in frame from the first base. V loses 5 bases at its end and J loses 6 bases; junction bases beyond the gene matches: 6.